This T cell receptor (beta chain) is drawn from a study of blood T cell repertoires in COVID-19. On the study more broadly: Some COVID-19 samples were acute and others convalescent; all came from the United States, Italy and Spain. Sample material is recorded as cDNA or gDNA derived from T cells, B-cell-depleted T cells, or PBMCs.

V lost 0 bases, J lost 5 bases, and 12 bases lay in between. The germline gives CDR1 MGHRA, CDR2 YSYEKL. This CDR3 contains 15 residues. Original analysis: Estimates of nucleated cell counts were drawn from the amplification of reference gene primers. Assay used: immunoSEQ multiplex PCR; TCRdb lists only in-frame clones, some missing. For V, J and clone size, that table is used; D and trimming come from the DNA. The repertoire holds some 200,000 clones, with approximately 89% as singletons. Material: peripheral blood. The chain is built from TRBV4-1 and TRBJ2-3, with D tentatively TRBD2 (7 bases). This TCR derives from a man in his 70s with acute or convalescent COVID-19. The CDR3 region is CASSQDQRGGDTQYF. In DNA form, the CDR3 reads TGCGCCAGCAGCCAAGATCAGAGGGGGGGAGATACGCAGTATTTT.